This T cell receptor (beta chain) was documented in a study of cytomegalovirus exposure and HLA in healthy donors. As for the study in general: A prior study identified 117 million unique TCR beta sequences from about 180 million T cells. Study-wide points: Testing in vitro showed three CMV-associated chains specific for CMV antigens. Per a later analysis, HLA-associated TCR beta chains showed more clonal expansion than other, equally common TCR beta chains. A list of around 160 TCR beta chains associated with cytomegalovirus was given.

A word on this clone: Its antigen is currently unknown.

A multiplex PCR was run with 60 Vbeta primers and 13 Jbeta primers. Libraries were prepared by immunoSEQ multiplex PCR; TCRdb keeps only in-frame clonotypes and omits some of them. The data contain about 160,000 clones, around 80% of them singletons. This CDR3 is built from 17 residues. V was trimmed by 1 base and J by 4 bases, leaving 17 bases between them. The germline V gene has CDR1 MNHNS and CDR2 SASEGT. The clonotype originates from a woman aged 50 to 60 in good health and CMV-seropositive. The rearrangement joins TRBV6-1 to TRBJ1-5; D possibly corresponds to TRBD1 (5 bases). The specimen sequenced was PBMCs. CDR3 sequence (DNA): TGTGCCAGCAGTGAAGTTTGGGATTGGGGGGAGAATCAGCCCCAGCATTTT. Residues: CASSEVWDWGENQPQHF.